This T cell receptor (beta chain) stems from a study of T cell responses to AZD1222 COVID-19 vaccine. The study pooled second doses at about 4 or about 12 weeks. Produced via immunoSEQ multiplex PCR; TCRdb's table is partial and in-frame only. The table lists under 170,000 clones, approximately 92% of them singletons. CDR1 and CDR2 (germline): SGDLS, YYNGEE. The CDR3 contains 15 residues. Trimming left V 2 bases short and J 7 bases short, with 16 bases between. The clonotype originates from an adult who received the AZD1222 COVID-19 vaccine. The chain carries TRBV9 and TRBJ2-1, with D maybe TRBD1 (7 bases). This specimen was peripheral blood, taken 28 days after the second AZD1222 dose. CDR3 nucleotide sequence: TGTGCCAGCAGCGTGGAGGGGGCTCGAGGGAATGAGCAGTTCTTC. Translation: CASSVEGARGNEQFF.